This T cell receptor beta chain was identified during a study of T-cell reconstitution after alpha-beta-depleted transplantation in children. The CDR3 is 16 residues long. V lost 0 bases and J 0 bases, leaving 12 bases between the germline ends. Germline V gene lookup returns CDR1 DFQATT and CDR2 SNEGSKA (reference sequence). At least ten counts were recorded for this clonotype. Using unique molecular identifiers, the investigators prepared the TCRbeta library. MiXCR was run by TCRdb on the PCR reads, yielding one entry per CDR3 protein. The table lists 700,000 to 950,000 distinct CDR3 sequences, roughly 15% of them singletons.

The rearrangement uses TRBV20-1 and TRBJ1-3; the D is unclear. The sequence was obtained from a male patient aged 10-17 years who had a stem cell transplant for acute lymphoblastic leukemia, so the T cells may come from the graft donor. The source was PBMCs, mostly from graft donor cells, collected 360 days after TCRalphabeta/CD19-depleted stem cell transplant. The CDR3 DNA sequence: TGCAGTGCTAGAGATCTCTTGAAGAGCTCTGGAAACACCATATATTTT. Translated, it gives CSARDLLKSSGNTIYF.